This TCR beta chain was retrieved from a study of OX40 agonist ivuxolimab in advanced cancers. Study at large: Patients' therapy was ivuxolimab, an antibody that acts as an agonist of OX40 (CD134).

With V trimmed by 4 bases and J by 6 bases, 10 bases remained unmatched. This CDR3 is built from 16 residues. CDR1 and CDR2 (germline): MDHEN, SYDVKM. Profiled with immunoSEQ multiplex PCR; TCRdb holds only in-frame clones, not every one. The table includes roughly 10,000 clones, 66% detected once. The input for sequencing was CD4+ or CD8+ T cells sorted from blood, taken in a trial of the OX40 agonist ivuxolimab. The source is an adult with an advanced solid tumor such as melanoma, head and neck, liver or kidney cancer. This sequence joins TRBV28 and TRBJ1-4, with 8 bases matching TRBD1. The CDR3 region has the DNA TGTGCCAGCAGTTCCCGTACAGGGGGGGTTGATGAAAAACTGTTTTTT. Protein sequence: CASSSRTGGVDEKLFF. The full variable domain, completed using reference TRBV28 and TRBJ1-4, is DVKVTQSSRYLVKRTGEKVFLECVQDMDHENMFWYRQDPGLGLRLIYFSYDVKMKEKGDIPEGYSVSREKKERFSLILESASTNQTSMYLCASSSRTGGVDEKLFFGSGTQLSVL.